Listed below are T cell receptor beta chains from one sample, sequenced in a study of CD8 T cells in ankylosing spondylitis. TCRdb passed the 5' RACE reads through MiXCR, listing each CDR3 protein once. The sample lists a few hundred thousand distinct CDR3 sequences, roughly 20% occurring once. The specimen sequenced was blood, either unsorted or a sorted T cell fraction (not recorded which). The origin of the receptors is a female donor with ankylosing spondylitis or in good health (not recorded which). CDR3s include the opening cysteine and the closing phenylalanine or tryptophan. D genes are given only for firm matches. Clone size appears in some rows only: once, few, many, or a class for an expanded clone.

>NA|few|TRBJ2-3|TRBV20-1
TGCAGTGCTCCGGCAGGTTCGGATACGCAGTATTTT
CSAPAGSDTQYF
>NA|once|TRBJ1-1|TRBV7-2
TGTGCCAGCAGCCCGGGACCGGGCATGAACACTGAAGCTTTCTTT
CASSPGPGMNTEAFF
>NA|NA|TRBJ1-5|TRBV28
TGTGCCAGCAGTTCCGGGTCTCAGCCCCAGCATTTT
CASSSGSQPQHF
>NA|few|TRBJ2-5|TRBV20-1
TGCAGTGCTAGAGTACCCTCGGCAGGAGGGCAAGAGACCCAGTACTTC
CSARVPSAGGQETQYF
>NA|few|TRBJ1-5|TRBV4-1
TGCGCCAGCAGCCAAGAAGGACCGGGGATCAATCAGCCCCAGCATTTT
CASSQEGPGINQPQHF
>NA|few|TRBJ2-1|TRBV29-1
TGCAGCGTTGCGGTAAATGAGCAGTTCTTC
CSVAVNEQFF
>TRBD2|few|TRBJ2-1|TRBV20-1
TGCAGTGCTCTGCGGGCTAGCGGGAGCACTGAGCAGTTCTTC
CSALRASGSTEQFF
>TRBD1|many|TRBJ1-2|TRBV7-2
TGTGCCAGCAGCAGAAGGACAGGGGGGTACTATGGCTACACCTTC
CASSRRTGGYYGYTF
>NA|NA|TRBJ1-5|TRBV6-1
TGTGCCAGCAGTGAAGGGCGAGTTAGCAATCAGCCCCAGCATTTT
CASSEGRVSNQPQHF
>TRBD1|NA|TRBJ1-3|TRBV29-1
TGCAGCGTTGCCCCAGGGGGCTTTTCTGGAAACACCATATATTTT
CSVAPGGFSGNTIYF
>NA|many|TRBJ1-5|TRBV7-2
TGTGCCAGCAGCTGGACAGTAAATCAGCCCCAGCATTTT
CASSWTVNQPQHF
>NA|few|TRBJ1-5|TRBV7-2
TGTGCCAGCAGCTTAGCGGGGGCAGGCCGCGAGGGGCCCCAGCATTTT
CASSLAGAGREGPQHF
>NA|few|TRBJ2-2|TRBV5-6
TGTGCCAGCAGCTTTACTCGGTCCACCGGGGAGCTGTTTTTT
CASSFTRSTGELFF
>NA|once|TRBJ2-7|TRBV6-1
TGTGCCAGCAGTCGTTATCCAGGAGCGTACTACGAGCAGTACTTC
CASSRYPGAYYEQYF